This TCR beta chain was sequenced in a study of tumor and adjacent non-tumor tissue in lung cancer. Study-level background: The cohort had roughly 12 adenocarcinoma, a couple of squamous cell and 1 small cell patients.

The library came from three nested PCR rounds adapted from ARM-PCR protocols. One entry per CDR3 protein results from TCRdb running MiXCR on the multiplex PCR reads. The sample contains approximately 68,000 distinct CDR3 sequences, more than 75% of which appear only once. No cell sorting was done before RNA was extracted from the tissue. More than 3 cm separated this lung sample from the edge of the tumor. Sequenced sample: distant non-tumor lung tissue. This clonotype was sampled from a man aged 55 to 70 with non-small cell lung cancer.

DNA of the CDR3: TGTGCCAGCTCACCAAGGGCACAGGGAGGCCACGAGCAGTACTTC. It translates to CASSPRAQGGHEQYF. This chain links TRBV18 with TRBJ2-7, with D tentatively TRBD1 or TRBD2 (6 bases each). Between the trimmed V and J ends, which lost 2 bases and 5 bases, there was a span of 16 bases. In germline, CDR1 is KGHSH, CDR2 LQKENI. This CDR3 has 15 residues.